The 19 T cell receptor beta chains reported below all come from one sample, sequenced in a study of blood T cell repertoires in COVID-19. Generated by immunoSEQ multiplex PCR, the TCRdb table keeps only in-frame clones and is missing some. The profile shows some 200,000 clones, about 81% of them singletons. Material: peripheral blood. All receptors derive from a man aged 25-45 years with active or convalescent COVID-19.

The gene calls are TRBV2 and TRBJ2-3; D is unresolved. Germline-derived CDR1 and CDR2 are SNHLY and FYNNEI. Deletions cut 5 bases from V and 5 bases from J, with 8 bases between. The CDR3 spans 12 residues. CDR3 coding DNA: TGTGCCAGCAGTTACAGTGAAGATACGCAGTATTTT. Residues: CASSYSEDTQYF.

V and J are TRBV10-2 and TRBJ2-7, with no clear D. The length of the CDR3 is 15 residues. V was pared by 5 bases and J by 3 bases, with 17 bases between. CDR1 WSHSY and CDR2 SAAADI come from the germline V gene. This CDR3 is CASSSQERPLYEQYV. CDR3 in DNA: TGCGCCAGCAGTTCGCAGGAACGACCCCTCTACGAGCAGTACGTC.

The chain links TRBV9 to TRBJ2-1; D unresolved. The V gene lost 0 bases and the J gene lost 0 bases, with 7 bases spanning the gap. The length of the CDR3 is 15 residues. Germline values: CDR1 SGDLS, CDR2 YYNGEE. The CDR3 reads CASSVAPSSYNEQFF. The CDR3 nucleotides are TGTGCCAGCAGCGTAGCCCCTAGCTCCTACAATGAGCAGTTCTTC. Based on the CDR3 plus reference TRBV9 and TRBJ2-1, the full variable domain is DSGVTQTPKHLITATGQRVTLRCSPRSGDLSVYWYQQSLDQGLQFLIQYYNGEERAKGNILERFSAQQFPDLHSELNLSSLELGDSALYFCASSVAPSSYNEQFFGPGTRLTVL.

This clone occurred a few times. This chain joins TRBV4-1 and TRBJ2-1, with 8 bases fitting TRBD2. With 1 base clipped from V and 4 bases from J, the junction kept 6 bases outside the gene matches. Germline CDR1 and CDR2: MGHRA and YSYEKL. The CDR3 runs to 16 residues. The CDR3 region has the DNA TGCGCCAGCAGCCAAGTCTCCGGGGGGGCTTACAATGAGCAGTTCTTC. This codes for CASSQVSGGAYNEQFF.

The CDR3 reads CASSPGERYGYTF. In DNA form, the CDR3 reads TGTGCCAGCTCACCAGGGGAGCGCTATGGCTACACCTTC. J is TRBJ1-2 and V is TRBV18; no clear D. The V gene's germline CDR1 is KGHSH and CDR2 LQKENI. The CDR3 is 13 residues long. Trimming cost V 2 bases and J 4 bases, with 8 bases left between them. Supplemented by reference TRBV18 and TRBJ1-2, the full variable domain reads NAGVMQNPRHLVRRRGQEARLRCSPMKGHSHVYWYRQLPEEGLKFMVYLQKENIIDESGMPKERFSAEFPKEGPSILRIQQVVRGDSAAYFCASSPGERYGYTFGSGTRLTVV.

V is TRBV11-3 and J is TRBJ2-5; 7 nucleotides match TRBD1. The germline CDR1 and CDR2 sequences are SGHNT and YENEEA. CDR3 length: 15 amino acids. V shed 1 base and J 4 bases; nucleotides not matched to a gene: 6. The CDR3 is CASSLGQGVGETQYF. CDR3 bases: TGTGCCAGCAGCTTAGGACAGGGAGTGGGAGAGACCCAGTACTTC.

The chain is built from TRBV28 and TRBJ1-1; 9 bases are shared with TRBD1. Unmatched junction bases numbered 7, after V lost 6 bases and J lost 5 bases. Germline V gene data show CDR1 as MDHEN and CDR2 as SYDVKM. This CDR3 has 14 amino acids. The CDR3 coding sequence is TGTGCCAGCAGGCTACAGGGGGCAAGGACTGAAGCTTTCTTT. It codes for CASRLQGARTEAFF. The complete variable domain, with remaining parts taken from reference TRBV28 and TRBJ1-1, reads DVKVTQSSRYLVKRTGEKVFLECVQDMDHENMFWYRQDPGLGLRLIYFSYDVKMKEKGDIPEGYSVSREKKERFSLILESASTNQTSMYLCASRLQGARTEAFFGQGTRLTVV.

The V gene is TRBV19, the J gene TRBJ2-2; tentatively, D is TRBD2 (7 bases). Germline assignment: CDR1 LNHDA and CDR2 SQIVND (reference sequence). The CDR3 extends over 16 amino acids. With 9 bases removed from V and 4 bases from J, the gap between germline ends came to 21 bases. CDR3 loop: CASSKFGGGLTGELFF. CDR3 nucleotide sequence: TGTGCCAGCTCCAAGTTTGGCGGGGGCCTCACCGGGGAGCTGTTTTTT.

The chain couples TRBV19 to TRBJ2-7, with D tentatively TRBD1 (6 bases). This CDR3 has 13 amino acids. Germline V CDR1 and CDR2: LNHDA, SQIVND (reference sequence). Trimming took 7 bases from V and 3 from J, leaving 13 bases between them. In DNA form, the CDR3 reads TGTGCCAGTAAATCAGGGGACCACTACGAGCAGTACTTC. Its translation is CASKSGDHYEQYF.

This clone has just one count. V usage is TRBV6-5 and J usage is TRBJ2-2; 7 bases agree with TRBD1. The junction had 5 bases not matched to a gene; V was cut back by 6 bases and J by 1 base. The germline gives CDR1 MNHEY, CDR2 SVGAGI. This CDR3 contains 15 residues. Here the CDR3 DNA reads TGTGCCAGCAGGGAGGACAGGCTGAACACCGGGGAGCTGTTTTTT. This codes for CASREDRLNTGELFF.

V usage is TRBV12-3 or TRBV12-4 and J usage is TRBJ1-4, with 11 bases lining up with TRBD1. The CDR3 has 13 amino acids. Trimming at V came to 8 bases and at J to 6 bases, leaving 2 bases not matched to a gene. The DNA for the CDR3 is TGTGCCAGCTGGACAGGGGGCGATGAAAAACTGTTTTTT. Translated: CASWTGGDEKLFF.

The rearrangement uses TRBV7-2 and TRBJ2-5, with a possible D match to TRBD2 (6 bases). The CDR3 is 15 residues long. The germline V gene has CDR1 SGHTA and CDR2 FQGNSA. Trimming took 5 bases from V and 5 from J, leaving 18 bases between them. This chain's CDR3 is CASSPSGLIGETQYF. CDR3 bases: TGTGCCAGCAGCCCGTCGGGACTGATAGGGGAGACCCAGTACTTC.

The genes are TRBV10-3 and TRBJ2-1; D remains unclear. This CDR3 comprises 12 residues. The V gene lost 0 bases and the J gene lost 8 bases, with 5 bases spanning the gap. Germline CDR1 reads ENHRY; CDR2 reads SYGVKD. DNA for the CDR3: TGTGCCATCAGTGAGTCGGGCTATGAGCAGTTCTTC. Protein: CAISESGYEQFF.

The chain combines TRBV27 with TRBJ2-7; D gene uncertain. V was cut by 2 bases and J by 0 bases, with 8 bases left in between. The CDR3 loop spans 14 amino acids. Looked up from germline, CDR1 is MNHEY and CDR2 is SMNVEV (reference sequence). Written as DNA, the CDR3 is TGTGCCAGCAGTTTAGATAGCTACTCCTACGAGCAGTACTTC. Protein sequence: CASSLDSYSYEQYF.

This chain connects TRBV5-1 to TRBJ2-1; D is unresolved. The CDR3 length is 15 residues. Trimming removed 2 bases at V and 2 bases at J, with 11 bases between. Looked up from germline, CDR1 is SGHRS and CDR2 is YFSETQ. Here the CDR3 DNA reads TGCGCCAGCAGCTTCAGGCAGCCCCCCTACAATGAGCAGTTCTTC. Protein product: CASSFRQPPYNEQFF.

The J gene is TRBJ2-1, the V gene TRBV6-1; tentatively, D is TRBD2 (5 bases). Germline V gene sequence: CDR1 MNHNS, CDR2 SASEGT. CDR3 length: 13 residues. Trimming removed 5 bases from V and 8 bases from J, with 13 bases in between. The CDR3 DNA reads as TGTGCCAGCAGTTCCCGCTCCGGGGATGAGCAGTTCTTC. Amino acids: CASSSRSGDEQFF.

This chain joins TRBV4-2 and TRBJ1-4, with D maybe TRBD1 (5 bases). V was trimmed by 0 bases and J by 11 bases, leaving 13 bases between them. Germline V gene data show CDR1 as LGHNA and CDR2 as YNFKEQ. CDR3 length: 14 residues. Here the CDR3 reads CASSQDRQPVKLFF. The CDR3 nucleotides read TGTGCCAGCAGCCAAGATAGACAGCCGGTGAAACTGTTTTTT.

The chain is built from TRBV12-3 or TRBV12-4 and TRBJ1-4, with a weak D call TRBD1 (5 bases). The V end lost 6 bases, the J end lost 8 bases, and 13 bases lay between the germline ends. This CDR3 contains 13 residues. CDR3 loop: CASRPGRGEKLFF. The CDR3 DNA reads as TGTGCCAGCAGGCCAGGACGGGGGGAAAAACTGTTTTTT.

The V call is TRBV6-6, the J call TRBJ1-1; D possibly corresponds to TRBD1 (5 bases). Trimming left V 6 bases short and J 0 bases short, with 11 bases between. Germline V lookup: CDR1 MNHNY, CDR2 SVGAGI (reference sequence). This CDR3 is built from 14 residues. The CDR3 loop is CASRGGAMNTEAFF. The CDR3 DNA reads TGTGCCAGCAGGGGAGGGGCCATGAACACTGAAGCTTTCTTT.